The subject of this entry is one TCR beta chain. The antigen it recognizes is unknown. Per-nucleotide qualities are absent, and no much larger clonotype sits a single base away. Taken from the germline V gene, the CDR1 and CDR2 loops are SGHRS and YFSETQ. The CDR3 measures 12 amino acids from cysteine to phenylalanine. Only CDR3 DNA remains: 36 bases, in frame from the first base. At the junction V is shortened by 2 bases and J by 3 bases, with 6 bases in between. The immunoSEQ Assay, a bias-controlled multiplex PCR, was used to amplify TCRbeta CDR3 regions from genomic DNA. The published analysis was carried out like this. Nucleated cell counts per sample were estimated from amplification of reference gene primers within the assay. To quantify the absolute abundance of each unique TCRbeta CDR3 rearrangement, sequence reads were collapsed and filtered. Productive Simpson clonality was computed per sample as the square root of Simpson's diversity index over productive rearrangements. As stored in TCRdb, this immuneACCESS dataset retains in-frame rearrangements with V and J assigned. A fraction of the clones does not appear; measured against another copy, unresolved V genes explain less than half of the discrepancy, and the remainder lacks a known reason. V and J calls and clone size are those listed in that table; D and trimming were worked out from the DNA. A total of some 150,000 clones appear in this sample, 70% to 90% of them only once. The ten top clones hold over 10% of the sample.

The data belong to a study of blood T cell repertoires in COVID-19 (dated by TCRdb to the early 2020s). In the study overall: The collaborator samples originated in the United States, Italy and Spain and spanned the acute and convalescent phases of COVID-19. The material from the prospective study consisted of cDNA or gDNA derived from T cells, B-cell-depleted T cells, or PBMCs. The samples were drawn from two sources: the first 160 participants of the ongoing ImmuneRACE study, and 1,200 or so subjects contributed by 6 global collaborators. Where available, HLA class I and class II types were taken from metadata supplied by the sample provider and were not determined by assay-based typing. A freely available public database, intended as a resource for researchers studying the immune response to SARS-CoV-2, is where the repertoires were released. Deeply sampled blood TCRbeta repertoires from subjects exposed to, actively infected with, or recovered from COVID-19 were included in the dataset. Nearly every sample came with metadata listing a de-identified subject ID, COVID-19 status, age in years and sex.

Here is what the overall study found, with its caveats: How much clinical and demographic metadata was included differed by source and by participant, and the metadata was provided uncurated.

Collaborating institutions collected whole blood in K2EDTA tubes following their own protocols. For TCRbeta analysis, collaborators shipped samples in one of three forms: frozen whole blood, isolated PBMCs, or DNA extracted from either of those sample types. The material sequenced was peripheral blood. The receptor was derived from a man in his sixties with active or convalescent COVID-19. Recombination linked TRBV5-1 to TRBJ2-7; the best D guess is TRBD1, with 5 bases matching. The DNA reads as follows: TGCGCCAGCAGCTTAGGGGTCTACGAGCAGTACTTC. Translation gives CASSLGVYEQYF.